A single sample gave rise to the 23 T cell receptor beta chains below, sequenced in a study of T cells in Graves' hyperthyroidism and ophthalmopathy. Amplified regions were TCR beta CDR3 sequences from RNA transcripts. The HTBI primer set was used in a first-round RT-PCR of the TCR CDR3. From the multiplex PCR reads, TCRdb called clonotypes with MiXCR, one entry per CDR3 protein. The sample has 500,000 to 600,000 distinct CDR3 sequences, 16% seen once. The sample was blood. The receptors derive from a woman aged 18-29 years with Graves' hyperthyroidism.

Note on this clonotype: A clone one base away is much larger, so this may be a read error. CDR3 protein: CASSSSGTGRNEQYF. The CDR3 region has the DNA TGTGCCAGCAGTTCGTCCGGGACAGGGCGGAATGAGCAGTACTTC. The chain uses TRBV28 and TRBJ2-7, with 9 bases that match TRBD1. The CDR3 is 15 amino acids. V shed 4 bases, J shed 7 bases, and the junction held 11 bases outside the gene matches. CDR1 and CDR2 (germline): MDHEN, SYDVKM.

The chain uses TRBV18 and TRBJ1-5; D is perhaps TRBD1 (5 bases). This CDR3 spans 14 amino acids. V dropped 3 bases and J dropped 11 bases, with 17 bases sitting between them. Germline V gene lookup returns CDR1 KGHSH and CDR2 LQKENI. The DNA of the CDR3 is TGTGCCAGCTCACCGGGACCCCTTCTAGAGGCCCAGCATTTT. Translating it yields CASSPGPLLEAQHF.

This clonotype was seen a few times. The rearrangement uses TRBV20-1 and TRBJ1-5; TRBD1 matches at 9 bases. V shed 5 bases, J shed 2 bases, and the junction held 4 bases outside the gene matches. The CDR3 sequence is 14 residues long. CDR1 is DFQATT, CDR2 SNEGSKA, per germline (reference sequence). CDR3 nucleotide sequence: TGCAGTGCTCAGGACAGGGGAGGCAATCAGCCCCAGCATTTT. Amino acids: CSAQDRGGNQPQHF.

Concerning this clonotype itself: This may be a read error: a much more frequent sequence differs by one nucleotide. This chain connects TRBV7-9 to TRBJ2-3, with 11 positions matching TRBD2. This CDR3 has 21 amino acids. From germline, CDR1 is SEHNR and CDR2 FQNEAQ (reference sequence). The CDR3 reads CASTLSSGGIAGGPNADAQYF. CDR3 DNA: TGTGCCAGCACCCTCTCGTCAGGGGGTATAGCGGGAGGGCCTAATGCAGATGCGCAGTATTTT.

This clonotype turned up a few times. The chain is built from TRBV11-2 and TRBJ2-7; tentatively, D is TRBD1 (5 bases). Trimming shortened V by 6 bases and J by 5 bases, and 11 bases separated the two germline ends. The V gene's germline CDR1 is SGHAT and CDR2 FQNNGV. This CDR3 is 12 amino acids long. The CDR3 is CASRSQGNEQYF. In DNA, the CDR3 is TGTGCCAGCAGATCCCAGGGAAACGAGCAGTACTTC.

There are many counts of this clonotype. The chain is built from TRBV27 and TRBJ1-1, with a tentative D call TRBD1 (6 bases). The length of the CDR3 is 14 residues. CDR1 is MNHEY and CDR2 is SMNVEV in the germline V gene (reference sequence). The ends were cut back, 3 bases at V and 1 base at J, with 9 bases in the middle. The CDR3 spells CASSFSQGNTEAFF. CDR3 nucleotides: TGTGCCAGCAGTTTTTCACAGGGGAACACTGAAGCTTTCTTT.

This chain connects TRBV7-9 to TRBJ2-2, with D hard to call. The CDR3 totals 15 residues. The germline V gene encodes CDR1 SEHNR and CDR2 FQNEAQ (reference sequence). V lost 0 bases and J lost 0, with 5 bases in between. CDR3 DNA sequence: TGTGCCAGCAGCTTAGCGCCTGCGAACACCGGGGAGCTGTTTTTT. Amino acids: CASSLAPANTGELFF. Based on the CDR3 plus reference TRBV7-9 and TRBJ2-2, the full variable domain is DTGVSQNPRHKITKRGQNVTFRCDPISEHNRLYWYRQTLGQGPEFLTYFQNEAQLEKSRLLSDRFSAERPKGSFSTLEIQRTEQGDSAMYLCASSLAPANTGELFFGEGSRLTVL.

This clonotype was observed at least ten times. J is TRBJ1-2 and V is TRBV2; TRBD1 aligns across 9 bases. After removal of 6 bases from V and 4 bases from J, the junction contained 3 bases not matched to a gene. The CDR3 totals 13 residues. Germline values: CDR1 SNHLY, CDR2 FYNNEI. DNA for the CDR3: TGTGCCAGCAGGGACAGGGGAATCTATGGCTACACCTTC. Translation gives CASRDRGIYGYTF.

J is TRBJ1-2 and V is TRBV2, with D uncertain. Germline V gene data show CDR1 as SNHLY and CDR2 as FYNNEI. Between the trimmed V and J ends, which lost 6 bases and 0 bases, there was a span of 11 bases. CDR3 size: 14 residues. The CDR3 region has the DNA TGTGCCAGCAGAATTAACAGTGCTAACTATGGCTACACCTTC. Its translation: CASRINSANYGYTF.

The chain has TRBV7-9 and TRBJ2-2; unclear D gene. V gave up 5 bases and J gave up 3 bases, with 13 bases separating them. The CDR3 loop spans 15 amino acids. In germline, CDR1 is SEHNR, CDR2 FQNEAQ (reference sequence). CDR3 DNA: TGTGCCAGCAGCCAGCTGCCTGTAGACACCGGGGAGCTGTTTTTT. Translated, it gives CASSQLPVDTGELFF.

The chain joins TRBV11-3 to TRBJ1-2; 11 bases map to TRBD1. V was clipped by 7 bases and J by 6 bases; unmatched bases: 10. Looked up from germline, CDR1 is SGHNT and CDR2 is YENEEA. This CDR3 comprises 15 residues. The CDR3 nucleotides read TGTGCCAGCAACTCTTGGACAGGGGGCCGGGATGGCTACACCTTC. It translates to CASNSWTGGRDGYTF.

This clonotype was counted only a few times. The J gene is TRBJ1-2, the V gene TRBV29-1; perhaps TRBD1 as D (5 bases). Looked up from germline, CDR1 is SQVTM and CDR2 is ANQGSEA. Trimming stripped 3 bases from V and 4 bases from J, with 12 bases between. The CDR3 totals 13 residues. The CDR3 is CSVEAREIYGYTF. CDR3 bases: TGCAGCGTTGAGGCCAGGGAGATCTATGGCTACACCTTC.

The sample holds many counts of this clonotype. V gene TRBV5-5 combines with J gene TRBJ2-7; either TRBD1 or TRBD2 may fit D (5 bases each). Germline lookup yields CDR1 SGHKS and CDR2 YYEKEE (reference sequence). The V and J ends lost 5 bases and 2 bases respectively, with 17 bases between them. CDR3 length: 15 amino acids. The CDR3 bases are TGTGCCAGCAGACGTGAGAGGGGATCTACCTACGAGCAGTACTTC. Translating it yields CASRRERGSTYEQYF.

The rearrangement links TRBV20-1 to TRBJ2-1, with 7 bases identical to TRBD2. The CDR3 runs to 11 residues. CDR1 DFQATT and CDR2 SNEGSKA come from the germline V gene (reference sequence). CDR3 loop: CSPDRAGVQFF. The CDR3 bases are TGCAGCCCGGACCGTGCGGGAGTGCAGTTCTTC.

This clonotype appeared a few times. The chain recombines TRBV6-4 with TRBJ2-2; TRBD2 aligns across 10 bases. The CDR3 loop spans 17 amino acids. V trimming: 0 bases; J trimming: 4 bases; junction bases outside the gene matches: 5. The V gene's germline CDR1 is MRHNA and CDR2 SNTAGT. The CDR3 is CASSDSASGSPTGELFF. CDR3 nucleotide sequence: TGTGCCAGCAGTGACTCCGCTAGCGGGAGTCCCACCGGGGAGCTGTTTTTT.

This clonotype was observed at least ten times. The chain recombines TRBV20-1 with TRBJ1-2; 9 bases fit TRBD1. This CDR3 is built from 13 residues. V trimming: 5 bases; J trimming: 6 bases; junction bases outside the gene matches: 7. Germline V gene sequence: CDR1 DFQATT, CDR2 SNEGSKA (reference sequence). The CDR3 DNA is TGCAGTGCTGGGGGACAGGGCTTCGATGGCTACACCTTC. Its translation: CSAGGQGFDGYTF.

This clonotype was counted a few times. V and J are TRBV20-1 and TRBJ2-2; 7 bases match TRBD2. J was trimmed by 4 bases and V by 0 bases; bases with no gene match: 8. Germline CDR1 DFQATT, CDR2 SNEGSKA (reference sequence). This CDR3 is built from 16 residues. The CDR3 region has the DNA TGCAGTGCTAGAGATGCGGGGGTCACACTCACCGGGGAGCTGTTTTTT. Translated, it gives CSARDAGVTLTGELFF.

The chain uses TRBV24-1 and TRBJ2-3; D call uncertain. The CDR3 contains 12 residues. The germline CDR1 and CDR2 sequences are KGHDR and SFDVKD. V was cut by 6 bases and J by 5 bases, with 8 bases left in between. CDR3: CATSQLGDTQYF. The CDR3 region has the DNA TGTGCCACCAGTCAATTGGGAGATACGCAGTATTTT.

The rearrangement joins TRBV2 to TRBJ2-5; 7 bases align to TRBD2. Losses at the gene ends were 6 bases for V and 0 bases for J; bases not matched to a gene: 4. Germline V CDR1 and CDR2: SNHLY, FYNNEI. This CDR3 region has 14 residues. CDR3 DNA sequence: TGTGCCAGCAGGATAGGGACTAACCAAGAGACCCAGTACTTC. It yields the protein CASRIGTNQETQYF.

The genes are TRBV12-3 or TRBV12-4 and TRBJ2-1; 8 bases align to TRBD1. V shed 0 bases and J 3 bases; nucleotides not matched to a gene: 4. The length of the CDR3 is 16 residues. The CDR3 DNA sequence: TGTGCCAGCAGTTTAGCGTGGACAGGGCTCTACAATGAGCAGTTCTTC. This translates into CASSLAWTGLYNEQFF.

Note on this clonotype: In this CDR3 the conserved last residue, phenylalanine or tryptophan, is missing, so a read error is likely. This chain connects TRBV19 to TRBJ1-1, with D tentatively TRBD1 (5 bases). The V gene's germline CDR1 is LNHDA and CDR2 SQIVND (reference sequence). The CDR3 spans 15 residues. Trimming stripped 6 bases from V and 2 bases from J, with 16 bases between. The CDR3 is CASSKQVAINTEAFL. CDR3 sequence (DNA): TGTGCCAGTAGCAAACAGGTGGCCATAAACACTGAAGCTTTCCTT.

This clonotype was recorded a few times. The CDR3 region is CASSWAGSNTGELFF. CDR3 DNA sequence: TGTGCCAGCAGCTGGGCAGGATCGAACACCGGGGAGCTGTTTTTT. The chain combines TRBV7-2 with TRBJ2-2; D unclear. Germline V gene sequence: CDR1 SGHTA, CDR2 FQGNSA. Trimming shortened V by 4 bases and J by 0 bases, and 9 bases separated the two germline ends. This CDR3 has 15 residues.

The genes are TRBV6-5 and TRBJ1-3; tentative D call: TRBD1 (5 bases). Trimming left V 2 bases short and J 0 bases short, with 8 bases between. This CDR3 spans 15 amino acids. Germline CDR1 is MNHEY and CDR2 is SVGAGI. The CDR3 loop is CASSYGARSGNTIYF. The CDR3 coding sequence is TGTGCCAGCAGTTACGGGGCGCGCTCTGGAAACACCATATATTTT.